This T cell receptor beta chain stems from a study of blood T cell repertoires in COVID-19. Study summary: From the United States, Italy and Spain came samples of acute and convalescent COVID-19. T cells, B-cell-depleted T cells, or PBMCs provided the cDNA or gDNA that served as material.

Trimming removed 1 base from V and 3 bases from J, with 7 bases in between. Germline V gives CDR1 KGHSH, CDR2 LQKENI. The CDR3 covers 14 residues. This clone occurred a few times. Original handling: Estimation of nucleated cell counts was performed using reference gene primer amplification. Assay used: immunoSEQ multiplex PCR; TCRdb lists only in-frame clones, some missing. From that table come the V and J calls and clone size; the DNA was used to work out D and trimming. The sample includes under 95,000 clones, approximately 86% of them seen just once. The source of this sequence is a woman over 75 with acute or convalescent COVID-19. The sequencing sample was made of peripheral blood. The chain uses TRBV18 and TRBJ1-3; D possibly corresponds to TRBD1 (5 bases). Here the CDR3 DNA reads TGTGCCAGCTCACCACAAGGGGTTGGAAACACCATATATTTT. It translates to CASSPQGVGNTIYF.